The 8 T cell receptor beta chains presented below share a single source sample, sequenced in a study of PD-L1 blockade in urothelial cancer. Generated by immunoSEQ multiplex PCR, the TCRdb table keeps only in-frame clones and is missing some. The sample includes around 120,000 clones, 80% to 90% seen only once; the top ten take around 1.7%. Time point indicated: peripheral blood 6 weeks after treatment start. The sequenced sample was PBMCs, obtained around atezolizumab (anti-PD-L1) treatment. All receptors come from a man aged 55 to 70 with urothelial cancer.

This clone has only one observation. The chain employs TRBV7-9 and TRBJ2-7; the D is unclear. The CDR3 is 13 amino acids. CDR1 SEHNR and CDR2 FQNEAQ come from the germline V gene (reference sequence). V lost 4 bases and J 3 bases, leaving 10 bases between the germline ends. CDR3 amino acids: CASSSLGVYEQYF. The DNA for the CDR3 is TGTGCCAGCAGCTCCCTAGGTGTCTACGAGCAGTACTTC.

The CDR3 DNA sequence: TGTGCCAGCAGTGAACAGGGGGCGAGCTATGGCTACACCTTC. Its protein is CASSEQGASYGYTF. J is TRBJ1-2 and V is TRBV2; 8 bases map to TRBD1. J lost 4 bases, V lost 2 bases, and 3 bases had no gene match. The V gene's germline CDR1 is SNHLY and CDR2 FYNNEI. The CDR3 length is 14 residues.

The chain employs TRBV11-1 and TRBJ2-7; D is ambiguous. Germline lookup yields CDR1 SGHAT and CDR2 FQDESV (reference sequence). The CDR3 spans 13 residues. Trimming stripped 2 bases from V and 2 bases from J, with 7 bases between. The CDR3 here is CASSLSEPYEQYF. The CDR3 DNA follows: TGTGCCAGCAGCTTATCCGAGCCCTACGAGCAGTACTTC. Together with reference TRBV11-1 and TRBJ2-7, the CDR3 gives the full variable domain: EAEVAQSPRYKITEKSQAVAFWCDPISGHATLYWYRQILGQGPELLVQFQDESVVDDSQLPKDRFSAERLKGVDSTLKIQPAELGDSAMYLCASSLSEPYEQYFGPGTRLTVT.

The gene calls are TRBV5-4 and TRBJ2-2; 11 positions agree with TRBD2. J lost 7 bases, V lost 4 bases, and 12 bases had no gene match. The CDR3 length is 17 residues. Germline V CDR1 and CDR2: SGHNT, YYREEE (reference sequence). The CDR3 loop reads CASSQKNLAGGLGELFF. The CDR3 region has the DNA TGTGCCAGCAGCCAAAAGAACCTAGCGGGAGGACTCGGGGAGCTGTTTTTT.

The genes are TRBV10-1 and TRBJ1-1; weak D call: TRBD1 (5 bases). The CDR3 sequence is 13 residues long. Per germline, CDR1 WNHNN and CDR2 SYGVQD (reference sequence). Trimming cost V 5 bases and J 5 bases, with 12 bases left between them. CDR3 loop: CASSSTRGTEAFF. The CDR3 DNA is TGCGCCAGCAGTTCGACCCGGGGGACTGAAGCTTTCTTT.

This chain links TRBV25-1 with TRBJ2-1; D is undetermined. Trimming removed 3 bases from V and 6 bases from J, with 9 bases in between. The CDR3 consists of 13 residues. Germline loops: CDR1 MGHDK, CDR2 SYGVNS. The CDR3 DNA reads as TGTGCCAGCAGTGAGGCAGTGATCAATGAGCAGTTCTTC. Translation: CASSEAVINEQFF.

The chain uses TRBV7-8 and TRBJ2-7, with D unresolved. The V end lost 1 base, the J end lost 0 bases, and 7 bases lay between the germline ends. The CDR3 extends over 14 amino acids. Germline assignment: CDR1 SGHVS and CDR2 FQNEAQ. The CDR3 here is CASSLEDSSYEQYF. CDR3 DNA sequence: TGTGCCAGCAGCTTAGAAGACTCCTCCTACGAGCAGTACTTC. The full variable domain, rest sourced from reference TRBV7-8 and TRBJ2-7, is GAGVSQSPRYKVAKRGQDVALRCDPISGHVSLFWYQQALGQGPEFLTYFQNEAQLDKSGLPSDRFFAERPEGSVSTLKIQRTQQEDSAVYLCASSLEDSSYEQYFGPGTRLTVT.

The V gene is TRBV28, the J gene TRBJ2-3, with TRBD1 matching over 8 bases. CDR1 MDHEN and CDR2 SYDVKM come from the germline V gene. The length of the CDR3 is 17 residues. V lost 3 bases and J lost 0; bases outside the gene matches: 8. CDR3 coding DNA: TGTGCCAGCAGTTTTTCCGACAGGGGACCAAGCACAGATACGCAGTATTTT. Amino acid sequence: CASSFSDRGPSTDTQYF.